This T cell receptor beta chain was documented in a study of metastatic and nonmetastatic thyroid tumors (TCRdb year 2020). About the full investigation: The researchers compared repertoires between peripheral blood samples and tumor or nodule tissue samples from patients with malignant or benign thyroid disease. Paper-wide results and their limitations: In both blood and tumor samples, TCR beta diversity was reported to be significantly higher in malignant tumors than in benign nodules.

Worth noting for this clone: Its antigen is still unknown. Base qualities are not at hand, and no much larger clone is one base apart.

V trim: 6 bases; J trim: 2 bases; unmatched bases: 7. The CDR3 measures 14 amino acids from cysteine to phenylalanine. Only the CDR3 portion is preserved as DNA: 42 bases, with reading frame beginning at the first base. Per the germline V gene, MNHNS is the CDR1 and SASEGT is the CDR2. The library was made by PCR. These reads were obtained on an Illumina HiSeq 4000. The TCR beta-chain CDR3 region of each patient was profiled by high-throughput sequencing. Concerning the study's data processing: A classifier to discriminate distant-metastatic papillary thyroid cancer patients was built from CDR3 differences across clinicopathological groups. Repertoire diversity was assessed with the Shannon index, and tumor-blood repertoire similarity with the Morisita-Horn index. TCRdb itself trimmed the public reads at Q25 with fastp, ran MiXCR and retained productive beta chains. The authors' filters were not applied to this entry. Recorded for this sample are approximately 39,000 clones; less than 25% of them occurred a single time. Around 16% of the sample is taken by the ten largest.

None of the patients had been given any treatment before thyroid surgery. Using T-cell receptor beta sequencing, the study looked back at clinical samples from patients collected from about 2011 to 2019. The sample comprised blood. The chain is encoded by TRBV6-1 joined to TRBJ2-7; 7 bases in the junction line up with TRBD1. The sequence came from a female donor with papillary thyroid cancer or a benign thyroid nodule (not recorded which). Some clones in this sample may be carry-over from other donors' samples. The CDR3 protein: CASRRQGKAYEQYF. The DNA sequence reads TGTGCCAGCAGAAGACAGGGCAAAGCCTACGAGCAGTACTTC.